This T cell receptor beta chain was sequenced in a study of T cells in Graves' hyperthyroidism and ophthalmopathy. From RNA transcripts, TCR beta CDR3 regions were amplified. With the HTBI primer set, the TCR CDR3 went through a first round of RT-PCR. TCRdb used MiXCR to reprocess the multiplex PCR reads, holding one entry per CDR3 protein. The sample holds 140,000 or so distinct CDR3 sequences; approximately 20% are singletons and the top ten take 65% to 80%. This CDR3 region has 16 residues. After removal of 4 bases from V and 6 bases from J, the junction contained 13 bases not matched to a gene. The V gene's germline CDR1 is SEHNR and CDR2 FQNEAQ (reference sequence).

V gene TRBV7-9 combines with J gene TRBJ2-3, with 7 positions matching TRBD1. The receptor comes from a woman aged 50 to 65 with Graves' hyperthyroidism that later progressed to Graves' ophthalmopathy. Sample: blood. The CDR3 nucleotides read TGTGCCAGCAGCTCGAACCGACAGGGTTGGAGGGATACGCAGTATTTT. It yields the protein CASSSNRQGWRDTQYF.